This is a list of T cell receptor beta chains from one sample in a study of blood T cell repertoires in COVID-19. Libraries were prepared by immunoSEQ multiplex PCR; TCRdb keeps only in-frame clonotypes and omits some of them. Here the sample spans 400,000 to 450,000 clones, 80% to 90% being singletons. The sample was PBMCs or T cells enriched from blood (not recorded which). The receptors here all came from a man under 40 who had recovered from COVID-19. Each CDR3 is given with its conserved first and last residue. D genes are given only for firm matches. Size tells how often a clone was seen (once, few, many) or the class of an expanded clone, and some rows leave it out.

D gene,V gene,J gene,clone size,CDR3 DNA,CDR3 protein
NA,TRBV19,TRBJ1-1,NA,TGTGCCAGTAGTCTTACGACGACAGTGCTGAACACTGAAGCTTTCTTT,CASSLTTTVLNTEAFF
NA,TRBV5-1,TRBJ1-1,NA,TGCGCCAGCAGCTTGTCAGAGGGTGGGGTCACTGAAGCTTTCTTT,CASSLSEGGVTEAFF
TRBD1,TRBV4-1,TRBJ2-3,once,TGCGCCAGCAGCCAATATAACAGGGGTCCGAACCTAGATACGCAGTATTTT,CASSQYNRGPNLDTQYF
TRBD1,TRBV5-1,TRBJ1-5,NA,TGCGCCAGCAGCTTGGAGACAGGGGCACGCCAGCCCCAGCATTTT,CASSLETGARQPQHF
TRBD1,TRBV4-2,TRBJ1-2,NA,TGTGCCAGCAGCCAAGGTGACAGGGCTGGCTACACCTTC,CASSQGDRAGYTF
TRBD1,TRBV28,TRBJ2-7,NA,TGTGCCAGCAGCAGTCCGGGACAGGGAAGGTCCGAGCAGTACTTC,CASSSPGQGRSEQYF
TRBD2,TRBV4-1,TRBJ2-2,NA,TGCGCCAGCAGCCAAGAGTTAGCGGGAGTCACCGGGGAGCTGTTTTTT,CASSQELAGVTGELFF
NA,TRBV7-9,TRBJ2-2,many,TGTGCCAGCAGCTTATGGTCCGGGAACACCGGGGAGCTGTTTTTT,CASSLWSGNTGELFF
TRBD1,TRBV28,TRBJ1-5,NA,TGTGCCAGCAGTTTATCTGGGGACAGGGGGAAGCGGCCCCAGCATTTT,CASSLSGDRGKRPQHF
TRBD1,TRBV28,TRBJ1-5,NA,TGTGCCAGCAGTTTTGCAGGGGGCCGGGGGGTAGGTCAGCCCCAGCATTTT,CASSFAGGRGVGQPQHF
TRBD2,TRBV7-2,TRBJ2-1,NA,TGTGCCAGCAGCTTGGCGCCTCTACTAGCGGGAGGATTGAATGAGCAGTTCTTC,CASSLAPLLAGGLNEQFF